This TCR beta chain was documented in a study of blood T cell repertoires in COVID-19. Across the whole study: PBMCs, B-cell-depleted T cells, or T cells provided the cDNA or gDNA that made up the material.

How the authors handled the data: Estimation of nucleated cell counts relied on the amplification of reference gene primers. Sequencing was performed with immunoSEQ multiplex PCR; in TCRdb, only in-frame clones are kept and a portion is missing. V, J and clone size were drawn from that table, and D and trimming were deduced from the DNA. The sample shows fewer than 250,000 clones, about four fifths of them seen only once. Germline CDR1 SQVTM, CDR2 ANQGSEA. Deletions cut 5 bases from V and 5 bases from J, with 13 bases between. The CDR3 is 13 amino acids. The receptor comes from a woman aged 25 to 39 who had recovered from COVID-19. Sequencing was carried out using PBMCs or T cells enriched from blood (not recorded which). The gene calls are TRBV29-1 and TRBJ1-5; D not resolved. CDR3 in DNA: TGCAGCGTTCTAGGTCCGATCGATCAGCCCCAGCATTTT. It codes for CSVLGPIDQPQHF.